The entry that follows covers one T cell receptor beta chain sequence. Sequencing was performed with immunoSEQ multiplex PCR; in TCRdb, only in-frame clones are kept and a portion is missing. The sample contains 40,000 to 50,000 clones, around 87% of which appear only once. The CDR3 has 13 residues. The germline gives CDR1 SNHLY, CDR2 FYNNEI. The V end was cut by 7 bases, the J end by 1 base, with 10 bases between. As to time point: peripheral blood 6 weeks after treatment start. It was locally advanced or metastatic urothelial carcinoma that patients had. Per patient, between 1 and 8 samples were collected at pretreatment and on-treatment time points. The data are from a study of PD-L1 blockade in urothelial cancer. Study-wide background: About 90% of the roughly 29 patients comprised males who had bladder-origin urothelial cancer. Median T cell yield from blood was 120,000 to 150,000.

This clonotype originated in a man aged 60 to 75 with urothelial cancer. The genes are TRBV2 and TRBJ1-1; D is perhaps TRBD1 (6 bases). Source: PBMCs, taken around atezolizumab (anti-PD-L1) treatment. This chain's CDR3 is CASNRQENTEAFF. CDR3 bases: TGTGCCAGCAACCGACAGGAGAACACTGAAGCTTTCTTT.